Listed here is a single TCR beta chain. The antigen remains undetermined. Conventional CD4+ T cells were sorted from blood as CD25-low CD127-high cells. The sample comes from a study of regulatory and conventional T cells in RAG deficiency. Repertoires were generated with immunoSEQ multiplex PCR, while TCRdb's copy carries only in-frame clones and drops some. The sample has more than 35,000 clones; about nine tenths are singletons. Germline V gene data show CDR1 as SGHRS and CDR2 as YFSETQ. V dropped 3 bases and J dropped 6 bases, with 22 bases sitting between them. CDR3 length: 16 residues. The study, taken as a whole, reports: Sorted Omenn CD25-high CD127-low cells may not be bona fide Tregs. Shorter CDR3s in all patient subsets; >80% Treg-Tconv overlap in Omenn.

These sequences were also reported in another study, on regulatory T cells. That source reports: The primer mix had 52 TRBV and 13 TRBJ primers.

The specimen was CD4+ effector T cells sorted from blood. The chain employs TRBV5-1 and TRBJ2-7, with D unresolved. This TCR was recovered from a human donor in good health. The CDR3, as DNA: TGCGCCAGCAGCTCAAACACCGGTCGTCCCTCGGGCGAGCAGTACTTC. Its translation: CASSSNTGRPSGEQYF.